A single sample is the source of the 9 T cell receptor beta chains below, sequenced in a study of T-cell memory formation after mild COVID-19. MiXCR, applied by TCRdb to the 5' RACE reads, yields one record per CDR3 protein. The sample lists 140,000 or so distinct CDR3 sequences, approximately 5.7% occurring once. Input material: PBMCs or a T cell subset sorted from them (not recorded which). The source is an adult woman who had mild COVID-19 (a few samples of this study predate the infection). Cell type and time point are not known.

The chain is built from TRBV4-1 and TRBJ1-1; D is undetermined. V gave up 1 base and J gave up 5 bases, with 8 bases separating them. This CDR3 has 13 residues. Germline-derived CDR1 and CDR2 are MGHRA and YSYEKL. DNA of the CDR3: TGCGCCAGCAGCCAAGTCGTTCGGACTGAAGCTTTCTTT. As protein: CASSQVVRTEAFF.

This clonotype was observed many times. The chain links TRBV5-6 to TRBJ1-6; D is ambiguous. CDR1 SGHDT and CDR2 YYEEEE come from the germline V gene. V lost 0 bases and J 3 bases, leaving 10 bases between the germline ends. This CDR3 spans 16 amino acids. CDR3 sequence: CASSLEGTLYNSPLHF. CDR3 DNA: TGTGCCAGCAGCTTGGAGGGAACTCTCTATAATTCACCCCTCCACTTT.

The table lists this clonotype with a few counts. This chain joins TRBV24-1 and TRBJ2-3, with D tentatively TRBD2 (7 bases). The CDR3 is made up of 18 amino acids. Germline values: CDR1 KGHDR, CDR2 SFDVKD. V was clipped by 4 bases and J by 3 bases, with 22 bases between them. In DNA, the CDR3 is TGTGCCACCAGTGAATCCGGAATGCGGAGGGGGGGGACAGATACGCAGTATTTT. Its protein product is CATSESGMRRGGTDTQYF.

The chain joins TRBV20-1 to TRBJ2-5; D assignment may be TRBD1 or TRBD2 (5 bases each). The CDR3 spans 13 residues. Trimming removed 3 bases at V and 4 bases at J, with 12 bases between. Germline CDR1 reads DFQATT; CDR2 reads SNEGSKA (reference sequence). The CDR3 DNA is TGCAGTGCTAGTAGGGACGGCGGAGAGACCCAGTACTTC. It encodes CSASRDGGETQYF.

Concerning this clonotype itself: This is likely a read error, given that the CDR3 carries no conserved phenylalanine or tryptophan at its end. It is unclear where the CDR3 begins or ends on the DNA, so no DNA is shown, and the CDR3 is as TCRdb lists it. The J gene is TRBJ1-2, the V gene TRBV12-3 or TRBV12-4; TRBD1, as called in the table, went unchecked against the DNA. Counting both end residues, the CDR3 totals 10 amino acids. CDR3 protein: CASSLGPTHL.

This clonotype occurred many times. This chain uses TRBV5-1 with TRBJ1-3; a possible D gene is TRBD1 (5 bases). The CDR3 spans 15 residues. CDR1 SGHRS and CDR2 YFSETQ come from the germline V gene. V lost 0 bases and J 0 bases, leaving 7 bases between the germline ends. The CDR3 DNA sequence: TGCGCCAGCAGCTTGGGACAGAACTCTGGAAACACCATATATTTT. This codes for CASSLGQNSGNTIYF.

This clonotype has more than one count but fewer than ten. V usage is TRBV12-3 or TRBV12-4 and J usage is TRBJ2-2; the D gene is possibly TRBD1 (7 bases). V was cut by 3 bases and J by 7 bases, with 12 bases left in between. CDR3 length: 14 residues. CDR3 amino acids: CASSFSGGNGELFF. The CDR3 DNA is TGTGCCAGCAGTTTTTCAGGGGGGAACGGGGAGCTGTTTTTT.

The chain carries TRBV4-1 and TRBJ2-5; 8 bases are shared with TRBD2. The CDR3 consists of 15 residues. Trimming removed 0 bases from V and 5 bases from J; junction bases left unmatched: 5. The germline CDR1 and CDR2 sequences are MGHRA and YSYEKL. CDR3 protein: CASSQDAAGVETQYF. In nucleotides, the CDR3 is TGCGCCAGCAGCCAAGACGCAGCGGGGGTGGAGACCCAGTACTTC.

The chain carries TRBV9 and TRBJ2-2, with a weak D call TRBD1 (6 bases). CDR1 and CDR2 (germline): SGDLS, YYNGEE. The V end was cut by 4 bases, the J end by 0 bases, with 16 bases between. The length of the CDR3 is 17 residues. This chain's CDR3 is CASSPLSGTSNTGELFF. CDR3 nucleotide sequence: TGTGCCAGCAGCCCTCTCTCCGGGACATCGAACACCGGGGAGCTGTTTTTT. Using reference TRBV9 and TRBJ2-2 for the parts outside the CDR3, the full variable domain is DSGVTQTPKHLITATGQRVTLRCSPRSGDLSVYWYQQSLDQGLQFLIQYYNGEERAKGNILERFSAQQFPDLHSELNLSSLELGDSALYFCASSPLSGTSNTGELFFGEGSRLTVL.